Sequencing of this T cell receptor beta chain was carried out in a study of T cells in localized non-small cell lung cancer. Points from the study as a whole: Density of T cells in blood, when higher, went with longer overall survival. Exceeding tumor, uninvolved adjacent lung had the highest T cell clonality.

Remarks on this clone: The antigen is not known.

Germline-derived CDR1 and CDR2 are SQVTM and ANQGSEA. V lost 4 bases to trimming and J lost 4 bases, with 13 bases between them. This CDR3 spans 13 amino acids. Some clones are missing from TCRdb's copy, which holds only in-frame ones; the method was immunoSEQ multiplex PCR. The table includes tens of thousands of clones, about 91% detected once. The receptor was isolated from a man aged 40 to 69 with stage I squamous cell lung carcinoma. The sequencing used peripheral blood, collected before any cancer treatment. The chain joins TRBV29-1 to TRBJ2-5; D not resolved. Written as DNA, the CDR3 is TGCAGCGTTGTGGAACAGAAGACAGAGACCCAGTACTTC. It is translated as CSVVEQKTETQYF.